This paragraph covers one T cell receptor beta chain sequence. Libraries were prepared by immunoSEQ multiplex PCR; TCRdb keeps only in-frame clonotypes and omits some of them. This table has about 230,000 clones, roughly 83% appearing once. The source of the sample is a study of blood T cell repertoires in COVID-19. V was trimmed by 6 bases and J by 6 bases, leaving 14 bases between them. The length of the CDR3 is 13 residues. Germline assignment: CDR1 ENHRY and CDR2 SYGVKD. The rearrangement links TRBV10-3 to TRBJ1-2; tentative D call: TRBD1 (5 bases). The receptor comes from a woman aged 45 to 65 with acute or convalescent COVID-19. The sample taken for sequencing was peripheral blood. The CDR3 DNA is TGTGCCATCAGCGGGCCAGGAGGGGATGGCTACACCTTC. It specifies CAISGPGGDGYTF.